The clone carrying this T cell receptor beta chain was observed a few times. Its antigen is undetermined. Germline values: CDR1 ENHRY, CDR2 SYGVKD. The CDR3 contains 15 residues. Germline trimming cut 2 bases from V and 8 bases from J; bases unmatched to any gene: 2. The data originate from a study of cytomegalovirus exposure and HLA in healthy donors. Study-wide points: Indistinguishable V segments, including TRBV6-2 and TRBV6-3, were excluded. For most TCR beta V segments, an earlier analysis put the productive rate at about 90% or about 30% of the time.

60 Vbeta and 13 Jbeta primers were used in PCR. Profiling relied on immunoSEQ multiplex PCR, and the TCRdb table lists in-frame clones only, not all of them. The sample lists approximately 120,000 clones, 69% occurring once. Sampled while nominally healthy, donors likely had unrecorded immune exposures. Material for sequencing was PBMCs. This sequence originates from a woman in her seventies in good health and CMV-seropositive. This sequence joins TRBV10-3 and TRBJ1-6; 11 nucleotides agree with TRBD1. The CDR3, as DNA: TGTGCCATCAGTGAGCCGGGACAGGGGGATTCACCCCTCCACTTT. It is translated as CAISEPGQGDSPLHF.